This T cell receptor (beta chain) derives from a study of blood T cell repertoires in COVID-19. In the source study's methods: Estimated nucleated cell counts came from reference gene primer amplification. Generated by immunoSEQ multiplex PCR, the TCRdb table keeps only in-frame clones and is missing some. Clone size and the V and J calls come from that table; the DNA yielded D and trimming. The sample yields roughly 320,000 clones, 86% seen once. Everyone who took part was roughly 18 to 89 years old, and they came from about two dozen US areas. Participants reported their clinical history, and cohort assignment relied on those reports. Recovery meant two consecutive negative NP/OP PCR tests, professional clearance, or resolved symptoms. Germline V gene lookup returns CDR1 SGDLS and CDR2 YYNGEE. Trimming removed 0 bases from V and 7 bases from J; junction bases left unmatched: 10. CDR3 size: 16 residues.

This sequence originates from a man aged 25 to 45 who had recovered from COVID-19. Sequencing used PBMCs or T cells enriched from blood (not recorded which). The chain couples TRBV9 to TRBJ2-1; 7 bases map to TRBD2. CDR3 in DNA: TGTGCCAGCAGCGTAGCTGCGGGAGTACCCACGAATGAGCAGTTCTTC. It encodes CASSVAAGVPTNEQFF.